This T cell receptor beta chain is from a study of blood T cell repertoires in COVID-19 (dated by TCRdb to the early 2020s). With respect to the entire study: The collaborator samples originated in the United States, Italy and Spain and spanned the acute and convalescent phases of COVID-19. Deeply sampled blood TCRbeta repertoires from subjects exposed to, actively infected with, or recovered from COVID-19 were included in the dataset. The samples were drawn from two sources: the first 160 participants of the ongoing ImmuneRACE study, and 1,000 to 1,500 subjects contributed by 6 global collaborators. The repertoires were released in a freely available public database intended as a resource for research on the immune response to SARS-CoV-2. HLA class I and class II types, where available, came from metadata supplied by the sample provider rather than from assay-based typing. A de-identified subject ID, COVID-19 status, age in years and sex were almost always included in the sample metadata. The material from the prospective study consisted of cDNA or gDNA derived from T cells, B-cell-depleted T cells, or PBMCs.

Inclusive of the bounding cysteine and phenylalanine, the CDR3 is 17 residues long. The only DNA kept is the CDR3, 51 bases in frame from the first base. Between the V and J ends, shortened by 0 bases and 0 bases respectively, the junction contains 11 bases. In the germline V gene, CDR1 corresponds to MNHEY and CDR2 to SVGEGT. TCRbeta CDR3 regions were amplified from genomic DNA by means of the immunoSEQ Assay, a bias-controlled multiplex PCR. The original methods were these. Within the assay, amplification of reference gene primers was used to estimate how many nucleated cells each sample contained. To quantify the absolute abundance of each unique TCRbeta CDR3 rearrangement, sequence reads were collapsed and filtered. For each sample, productive Simpson clonality was calculated as the square root of Simpson's diversity index over productive rearrangements. Held by TCRdb, this immuneACCESS table contains in-frame sequences only and omits some clones. Under half of the omission traces to an unresolved V gene where checked; the cause of the rest is unknown. Clone size and the V and J calls come from that table; the DNA yielded D and trimming. The sample records approximately 200,000 clones, just under 90% of which are singletons. In total, the top ten clones hold less than 1.5% of the sample.

This clone came up once. The antigen this receptor binds is unknown. The input lacks base qualities; no much larger clone sits a single base away. Participants in the prospective study were enrolled through a virtual design, were aged about 18 to 90 years, and lived in 24 United States geographic areas. To assign participants to cohorts, the prospective study relied on clinical history that participants themselves reported in a screening survey and a study questionnaire. For ImmuneRACE Cohort 3, a participant was defined as recovered based on two consecutive negative NP/OP PCR tests, clearance by a healthcare professional, or resolution of symptoms. Each participant in the prospective study had whole blood, serum and a nasopharyngeal or oropharyngeal swab collected by mobile phlebotomists. Additional blood draws and questionnaires over an approximately 2-month period could optionally be provided by prospective study participants. Before DNA extraction, prospective study blood samples were shipped either frozen or at room temperature.

The study at large found these results: How much clinical and demographic metadata was included differed by source and by participant, and the metadata was provided uncurated.

The chain was built from TRBV6-2 or TRBV6-3 and TRBJ2-2, with the identity of the D gene unclear. Sequenced sample: PBMCs or T cells enriched from blood (not recorded which). The source is a man younger than 40 who had recovered from COVID-19. This receptor carries the CDR3 CASSYSMSLANTGELFF. The nucleotides are TGTGCCAGCAGTTACTCGATGTCGCTAGCGAACACCGGGGAGCTGTTTTTT.